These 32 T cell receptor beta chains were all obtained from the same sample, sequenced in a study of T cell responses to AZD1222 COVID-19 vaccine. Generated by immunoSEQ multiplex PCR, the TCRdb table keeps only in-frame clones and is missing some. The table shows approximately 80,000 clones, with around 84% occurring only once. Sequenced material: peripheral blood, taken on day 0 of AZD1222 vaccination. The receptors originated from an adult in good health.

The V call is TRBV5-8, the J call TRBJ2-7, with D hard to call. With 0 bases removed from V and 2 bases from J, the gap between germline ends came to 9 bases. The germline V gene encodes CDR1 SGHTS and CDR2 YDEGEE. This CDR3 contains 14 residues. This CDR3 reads CASSLGPPPYEQYF. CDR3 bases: TGTGCCAGCAGCTTGGGACCTCCCCCCTACGAGCAGTACTTC.

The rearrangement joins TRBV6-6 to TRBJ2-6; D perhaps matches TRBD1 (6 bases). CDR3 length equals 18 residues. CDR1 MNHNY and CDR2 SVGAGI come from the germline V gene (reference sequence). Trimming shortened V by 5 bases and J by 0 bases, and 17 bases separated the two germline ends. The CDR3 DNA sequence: TGTGCCAGCAGTCCTCTACGACAGGTTATCTCTGGGGCCAACGTCCTGACTTTC. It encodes CASSPLRQVISGANVLTF.

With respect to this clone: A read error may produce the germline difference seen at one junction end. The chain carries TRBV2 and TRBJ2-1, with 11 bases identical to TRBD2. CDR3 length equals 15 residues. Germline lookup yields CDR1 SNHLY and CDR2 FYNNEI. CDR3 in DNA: TGTGCCAGCAGGGCTAGCGGGGGGTCCTTCAATGAGCAGTTCTTC. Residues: CASRASGGSFNEQFF.

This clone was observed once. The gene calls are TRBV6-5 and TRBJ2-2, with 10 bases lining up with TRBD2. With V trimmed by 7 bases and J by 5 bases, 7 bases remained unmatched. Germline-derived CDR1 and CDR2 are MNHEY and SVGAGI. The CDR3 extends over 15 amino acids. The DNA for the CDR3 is TGTGCCAGCAAAACGAGCGGGGGGGCAACCGGGGAGCTGTTTTTT. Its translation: CASKTSGGATGELFF.

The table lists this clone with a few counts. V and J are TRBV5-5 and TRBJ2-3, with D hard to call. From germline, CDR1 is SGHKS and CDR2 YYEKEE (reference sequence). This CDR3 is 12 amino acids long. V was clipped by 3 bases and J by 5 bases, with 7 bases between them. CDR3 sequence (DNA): TGTGCCAGCAGCTCTTGGGGAGATACGCAGTATTTT. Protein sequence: CASSSWGDTQYF.

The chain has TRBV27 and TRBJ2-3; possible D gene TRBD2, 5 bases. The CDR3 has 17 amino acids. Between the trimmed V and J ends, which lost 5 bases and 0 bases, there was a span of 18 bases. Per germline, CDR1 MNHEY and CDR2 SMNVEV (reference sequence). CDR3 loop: CASSRSRSGFSTDTQYF. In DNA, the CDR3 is TGTGCCAGCAGTCGATCCCGGTCGGGATTTAGCACAGATACGCAGTATTTT.

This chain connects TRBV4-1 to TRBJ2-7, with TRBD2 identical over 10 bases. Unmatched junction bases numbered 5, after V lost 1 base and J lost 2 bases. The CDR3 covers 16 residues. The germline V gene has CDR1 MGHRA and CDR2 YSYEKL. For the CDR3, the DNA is TGCGCCAGCAGCCAAGCGACTAGCGGGCGCCCCTACGAGCAGTACTTC. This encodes CASSQATSGRPYEQYF.

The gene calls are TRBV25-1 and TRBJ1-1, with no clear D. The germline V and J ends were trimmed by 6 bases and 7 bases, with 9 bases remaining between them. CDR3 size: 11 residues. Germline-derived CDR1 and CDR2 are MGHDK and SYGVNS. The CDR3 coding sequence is TGTGCCAGCAGCGAGGCTGGTGAAGCTTTCTTT. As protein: CASSEAGEAFF.

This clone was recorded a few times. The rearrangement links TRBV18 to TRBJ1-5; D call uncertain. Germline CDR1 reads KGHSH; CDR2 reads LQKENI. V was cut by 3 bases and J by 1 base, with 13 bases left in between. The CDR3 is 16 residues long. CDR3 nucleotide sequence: TGTGCCAGCTCACCCATGCGCCAGACCAGCAATCAGCCCCAGCATTTT. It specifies CASSPMRQTSNQPQHF.

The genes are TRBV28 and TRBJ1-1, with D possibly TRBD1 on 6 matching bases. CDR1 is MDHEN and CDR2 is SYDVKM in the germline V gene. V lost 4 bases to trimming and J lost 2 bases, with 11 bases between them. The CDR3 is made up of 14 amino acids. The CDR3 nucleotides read TGTGCCAGCAGTTCCCCAGGGGAAAACACTGAAGCTTTCTTT. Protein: CASSSPGENTEAFF. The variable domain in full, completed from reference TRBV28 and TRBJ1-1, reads DVKVTQSSRYLVKRTGEKVFLECVQDMDHENMFWYRQDPGLGLRLIYFSYDVKMKEKGDIPEGYSVSREKKERFSLILESASTNQTSMYLCASSSPGENTEAFFGQGTRLTVV.

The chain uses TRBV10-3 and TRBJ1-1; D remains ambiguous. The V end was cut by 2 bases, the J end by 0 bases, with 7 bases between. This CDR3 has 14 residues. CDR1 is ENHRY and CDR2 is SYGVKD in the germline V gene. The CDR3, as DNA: TGTGCCATCAGTGAGCCGGGTGTGAACACTGAAGCTTTCTTT. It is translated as CAISEPGVNTEAFF.

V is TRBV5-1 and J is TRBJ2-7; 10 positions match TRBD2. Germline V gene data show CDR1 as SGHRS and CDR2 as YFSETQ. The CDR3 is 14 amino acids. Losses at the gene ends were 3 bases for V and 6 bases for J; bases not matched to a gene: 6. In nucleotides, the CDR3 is TGCGCCAGCAGCTCCGGGACTAGCGTTTTCGAGCAGTACTTC. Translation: CASSSGTSVFEQYF.

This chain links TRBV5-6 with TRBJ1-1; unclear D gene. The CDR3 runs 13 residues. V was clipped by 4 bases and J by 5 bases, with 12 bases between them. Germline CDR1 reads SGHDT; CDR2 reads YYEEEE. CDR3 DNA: TGTGCCAGCAGCCTTAGCCCGAGGACTGAAGCTTTCTTT. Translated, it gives CASSLSPRTEAFF.

The CDR3 sequence is CASSLSLGINEQFF. CDR3 bases: TGTGCCAGCAGTTTATCTCTGGGAATCAATGAGCAGTTCTTC. The chain employs TRBV28 and TRBJ2-1; unclear D gene. The germline V and J ends were trimmed by 1 base and 6 bases, with 10 bases remaining between them. The CDR3 is 14 residues long. The germline gives CDR1 MDHEN, CDR2 SYDVKM. Using reference TRBV28 and TRBJ2-1 for the parts outside the CDR3, the full variable domain is DVKVTQSSRYLVKRTGEKVFLECVQDMDHENMFWYRQDPGLGLRLIYFSYDVKMKEKGDIPEGYSVSREKKERFSLILESASTNQTSMYLCASSLSLGINEQFFGPGTRLTVL.

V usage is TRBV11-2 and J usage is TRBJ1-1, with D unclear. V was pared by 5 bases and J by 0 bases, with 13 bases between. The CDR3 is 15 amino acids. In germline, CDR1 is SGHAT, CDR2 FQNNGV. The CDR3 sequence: CASSPRAGMNTEAFF. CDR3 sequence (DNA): TGTGCCAGCAGCCCCCGAGCCGGGATGAACACTGAAGCTTTCTTT.

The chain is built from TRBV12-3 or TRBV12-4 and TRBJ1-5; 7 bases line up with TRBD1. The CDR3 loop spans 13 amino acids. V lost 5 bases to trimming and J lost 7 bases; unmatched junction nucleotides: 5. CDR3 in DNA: TGTGCCAGCAGTCCGGACAGGCCACAGCCCCAGCATTTT. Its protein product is CASSPDRPQPQHF.

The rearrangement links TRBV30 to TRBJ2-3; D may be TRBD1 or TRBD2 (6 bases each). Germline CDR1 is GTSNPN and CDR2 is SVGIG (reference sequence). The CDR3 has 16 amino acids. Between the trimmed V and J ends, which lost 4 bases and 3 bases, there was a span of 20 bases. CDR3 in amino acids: CAWNLPALGGTDTQYF. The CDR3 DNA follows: TGTGCCTGGAACTTACCGGCCCTAGGGGGGACAGATACGCAGTATTTT.

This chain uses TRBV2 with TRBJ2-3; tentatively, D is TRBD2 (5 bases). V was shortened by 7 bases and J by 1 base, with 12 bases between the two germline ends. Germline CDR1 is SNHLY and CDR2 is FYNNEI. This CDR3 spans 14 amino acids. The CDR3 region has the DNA TGTGCCAGCAACGGCGGGTTTGGCACAGATACGCAGTATTTT. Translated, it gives CASNGGFGTDTQYF.

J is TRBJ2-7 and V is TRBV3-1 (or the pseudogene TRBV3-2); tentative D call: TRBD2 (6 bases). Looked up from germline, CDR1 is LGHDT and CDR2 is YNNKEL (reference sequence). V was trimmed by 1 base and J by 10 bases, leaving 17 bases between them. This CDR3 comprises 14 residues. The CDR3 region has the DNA TGTGCCAGCAGCCAAGCCCTCGGGACTGGCAGACAGTACTTC. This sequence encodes CASSQALGTGRQYF.

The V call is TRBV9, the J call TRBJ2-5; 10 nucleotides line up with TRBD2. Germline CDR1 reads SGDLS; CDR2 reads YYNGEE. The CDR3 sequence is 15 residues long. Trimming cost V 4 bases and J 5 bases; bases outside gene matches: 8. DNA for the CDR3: TGTGCCAGCAGCATTGGGACTAGCGATTCGGAGACCCAGTACTTC. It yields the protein CASSIGTSDSETQYF. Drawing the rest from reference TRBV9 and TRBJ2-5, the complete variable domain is DSGVTQTPKHLITATGQRVTLRCSPRSGDLSVYWYQQSLDQGLQFLIQYYNGEERAKGNILERFSAQQFPDLHSELNLSSLELGDSALYFCASSIGTSDSETQYFGPGTRLLVL.

The CDR3 loop is CASSLTMTSSYEQYF. CDR3 nucleotide sequence: TGTGCCAGCAGCCTTACCATGACTAGCAGCTACGAGCAGTACTTC. This chain connects TRBV6-5 to TRBJ2-7; TRBD2 matches at 7 bases. Germline V gene lookup returns CDR1 MNHEY and CDR2 SVGAGI. There are 15 residues in the CDR3. V gave up 6 bases and J gave up 3 bases; unmatched junction bases: 11.

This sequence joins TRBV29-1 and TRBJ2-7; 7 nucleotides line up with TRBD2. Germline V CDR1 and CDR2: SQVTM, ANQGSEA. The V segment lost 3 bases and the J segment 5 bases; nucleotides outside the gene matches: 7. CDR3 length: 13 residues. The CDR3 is CSVDKGGADEQYF. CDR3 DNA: TGCAGCGTTGACAAGGGAGGGGCGGACGAGCAGTACTTC.

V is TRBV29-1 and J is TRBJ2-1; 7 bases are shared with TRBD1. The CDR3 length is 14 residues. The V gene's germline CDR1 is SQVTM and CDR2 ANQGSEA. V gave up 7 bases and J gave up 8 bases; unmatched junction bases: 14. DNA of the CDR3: TGCAGCGACGTACGGACAGGCACTGGGGATGAGCAGTTCTTC. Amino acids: CSDVRTGTGDEQFF.

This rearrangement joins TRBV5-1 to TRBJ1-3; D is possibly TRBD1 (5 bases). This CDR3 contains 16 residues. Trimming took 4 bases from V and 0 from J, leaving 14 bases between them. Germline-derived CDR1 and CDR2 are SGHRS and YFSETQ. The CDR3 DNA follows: TGCGCCAGCAGCCCTGGGGGTGTCAGCTCTGGAAACACCATATATTTT. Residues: CASSPGGVSSGNTIYF.

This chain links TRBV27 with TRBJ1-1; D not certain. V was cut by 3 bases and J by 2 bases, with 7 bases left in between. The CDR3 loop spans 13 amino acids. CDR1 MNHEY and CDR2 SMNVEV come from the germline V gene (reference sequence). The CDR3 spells CASSFTVNTEAFF. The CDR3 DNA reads TGTGCCAGCAGTTTCACGGTTAACACTGAAGCTTTCTTT.

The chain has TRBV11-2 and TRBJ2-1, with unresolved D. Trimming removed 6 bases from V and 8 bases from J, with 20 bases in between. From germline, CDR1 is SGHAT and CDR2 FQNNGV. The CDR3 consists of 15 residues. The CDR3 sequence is CASRTTLRRVDEQFF. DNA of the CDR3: TGTGCCAGCAGAACGACCCTCCGGAGAGTCGATGAGCAGTTCTTC.

CDR3 DNA: TGTGCCAGCAGTGAACCGGGGCCAGGGGCCAACGTCCTGACTTTC. Its translation is CASSEPGPGANVLTF. J is TRBJ2-6 and V is TRBV2; D might be TRBD1 or TRBD2, each matching 5 bases. Germline CDR1 is SNHLY and CDR2 is FYNNEI. The CDR3 runs to 15 residues. Trimming took off 2 bases at V and 4 bases at J, with 9 bases between the two ends. The full variable domain, its missing parts supplied by reference TRBV2 and TRBJ2-6, is EPEVTQTPSHQVTQMGQEVILRCVPISNHLYFYWYRQILGQKVEFLVSFYNNEISEKSEIFDDQFSVERPDGSNFTLKIRSTKLEDSAMYFCASSEPGPGANVLTFGAGSRLTVL.

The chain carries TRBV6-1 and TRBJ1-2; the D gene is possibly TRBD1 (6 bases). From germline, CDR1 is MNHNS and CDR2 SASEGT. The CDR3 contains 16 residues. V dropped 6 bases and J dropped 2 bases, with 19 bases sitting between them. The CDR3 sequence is CASRENQGQGNYGYTF. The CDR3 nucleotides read TGTGCCAGCAGAGAAAACCAGGGGCAGGGGAACTATGGCTACACCTTC.

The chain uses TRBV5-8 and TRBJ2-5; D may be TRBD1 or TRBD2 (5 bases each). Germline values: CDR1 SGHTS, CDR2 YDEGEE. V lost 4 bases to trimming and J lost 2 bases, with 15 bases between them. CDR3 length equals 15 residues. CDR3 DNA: TGTGCCAGCAGCCAAAACCCGGGGCTGCAAGAGACCCAGTACTTC. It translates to CASSQNPGLQETQYF.

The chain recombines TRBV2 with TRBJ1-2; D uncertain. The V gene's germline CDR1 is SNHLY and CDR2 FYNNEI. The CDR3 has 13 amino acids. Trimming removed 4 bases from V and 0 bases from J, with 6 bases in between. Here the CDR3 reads CASSAGANYGYTF. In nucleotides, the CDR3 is TGTGCCAGCAGTGCCGGAGCTAACTATGGCTACACCTTC. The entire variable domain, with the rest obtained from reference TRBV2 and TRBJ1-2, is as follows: EPEVTQTPSHQVTQMGQEVILRCVPISNHLYFYWYRQILGQKVEFLVSFYNNEISEKSEIFDDQFSVERPDGSNFTLKIRSTKLEDSAMYFCASSAGANYGYTFGSGTRLTVV.

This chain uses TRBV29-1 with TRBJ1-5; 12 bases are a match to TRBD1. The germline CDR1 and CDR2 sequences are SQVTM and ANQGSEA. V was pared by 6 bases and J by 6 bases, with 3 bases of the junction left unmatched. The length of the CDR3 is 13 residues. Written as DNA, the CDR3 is TGCAGCGTGGGGACAGGGGGCAGTCAGCCCCAGCATTTT. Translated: CSVGTGGSQPQHF.

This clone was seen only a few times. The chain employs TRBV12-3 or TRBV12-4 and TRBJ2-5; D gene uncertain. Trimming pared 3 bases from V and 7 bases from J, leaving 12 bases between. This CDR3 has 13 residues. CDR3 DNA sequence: TGTGCCAGCAGTTTTTCAACCGCTGGGACCCAGTACTTC. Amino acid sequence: CASSFSTAGTQYF.